The T cell receptor (beta chain) under discussion was sequenced for a study of long-term antiretroviral therapy in people with HIV. Notes on the study in general: Following ART, diversity rose but still fell short of transplant donor controls. Viral resistance, ART adherence and therapy changes all lacked available data.

Treatment for all HIV-infected participants took place in the United States. An immunoSEQ assay, version v3.0, was performed at survey level. Clones were sequenced by immunoSEQ multiplex PCR, and TCRdb holds only the in-frame ones, with some missing. The data hold approximately 19,000 clones, with around 80% observed a single time. The ends were cut back, 4 bases at V and 8 bases at J, with 7 bases in the middle. CDR1 is SGDLS and CDR2 is YYNGEE in the germline V gene. CDR3 length equals 11 residues. Points on this clone: Its antigen is unidentified.

Sequencing was performed on unsorted PBMCs, taken 0.5 years before starting antiretroviral therapy. This sequence originates from a woman between 45 and 65 years old with HIV. The chain is built from TRBV9 and TRBJ2-1; D ambiguous. The CDR3 spells CASSPGHEQFF. The CDR3, as DNA: TGTGCCAGCAGCCCCGGGCATGAGCAGTTCTTC.